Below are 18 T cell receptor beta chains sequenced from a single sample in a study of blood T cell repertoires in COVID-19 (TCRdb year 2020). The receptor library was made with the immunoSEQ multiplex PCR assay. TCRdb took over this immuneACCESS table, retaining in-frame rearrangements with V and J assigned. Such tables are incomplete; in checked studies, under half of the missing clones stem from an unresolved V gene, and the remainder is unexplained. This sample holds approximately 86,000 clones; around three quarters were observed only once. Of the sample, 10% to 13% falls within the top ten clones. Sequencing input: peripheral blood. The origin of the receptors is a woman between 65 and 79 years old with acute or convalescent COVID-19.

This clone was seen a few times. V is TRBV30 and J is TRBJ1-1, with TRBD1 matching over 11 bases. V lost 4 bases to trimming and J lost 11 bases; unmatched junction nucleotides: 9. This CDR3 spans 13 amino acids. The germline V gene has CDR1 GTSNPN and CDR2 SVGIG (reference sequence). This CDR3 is CAWKTVGQGEAFF. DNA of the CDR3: TGTGCCTGGAAGACGGTGGGACAGGGGGAGGCTTTCTTT. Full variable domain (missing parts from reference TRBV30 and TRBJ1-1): SQTIHQWPATLVQPVGSPLSLECTVEGTSNPNLYWYRQAAGRGLQLLFYSVGIGQISSEVPQNLSASRPQDRQFILSSKKLLLSDSGFYLCAWKTVGQGEAFFGQGTRLTVV.

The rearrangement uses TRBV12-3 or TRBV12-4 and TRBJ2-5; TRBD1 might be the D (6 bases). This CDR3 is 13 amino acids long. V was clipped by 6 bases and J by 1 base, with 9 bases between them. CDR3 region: CASSWTAQETQYF. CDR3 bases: TGTGCCAGCAGCTGGACAGCCCAAGAGACCCAGTACTTC.

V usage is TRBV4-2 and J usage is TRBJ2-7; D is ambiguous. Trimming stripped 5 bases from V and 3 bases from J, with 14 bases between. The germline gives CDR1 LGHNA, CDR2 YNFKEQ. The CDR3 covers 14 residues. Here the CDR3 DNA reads TGTGCCAGCAGCTCCCGACAAGGCCACTACGAGCAGTACTTC. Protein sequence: CASSSRQGHYEQYF.

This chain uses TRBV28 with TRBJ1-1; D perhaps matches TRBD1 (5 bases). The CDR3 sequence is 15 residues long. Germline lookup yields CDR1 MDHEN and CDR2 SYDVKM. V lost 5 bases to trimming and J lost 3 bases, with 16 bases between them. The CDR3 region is CASSIRSLGDTEAFF. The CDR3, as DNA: TGTGCCAGCAGTATCCGGTCGTTAGGGGACACTGAAGCTTTCTTT.

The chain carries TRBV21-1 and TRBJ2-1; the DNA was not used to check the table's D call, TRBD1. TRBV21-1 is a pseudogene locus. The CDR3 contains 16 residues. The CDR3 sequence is CASSETGTVFYNEQFF. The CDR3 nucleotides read TGTGCCAGCAGCGAGACCGGGACAGTTTTCTACAATGAGCAGTTCTTC.

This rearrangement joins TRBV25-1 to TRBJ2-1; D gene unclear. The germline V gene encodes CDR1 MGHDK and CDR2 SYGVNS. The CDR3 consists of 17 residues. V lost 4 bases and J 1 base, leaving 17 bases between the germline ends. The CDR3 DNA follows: TGTGCCAGCAGTGGATCCCTTGGAGCTACGTCCTACAATGAGCAGTTCTTC. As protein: CASSGSLGATSYNEQFF.

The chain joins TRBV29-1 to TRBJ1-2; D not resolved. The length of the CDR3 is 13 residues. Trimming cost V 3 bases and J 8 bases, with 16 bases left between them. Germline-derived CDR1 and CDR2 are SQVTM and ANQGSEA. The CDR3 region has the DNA TGCAGCGTTGATCACGTTCAAAGCGGGGGCTACACCTTC. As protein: CSVDHVQSGGYTF.

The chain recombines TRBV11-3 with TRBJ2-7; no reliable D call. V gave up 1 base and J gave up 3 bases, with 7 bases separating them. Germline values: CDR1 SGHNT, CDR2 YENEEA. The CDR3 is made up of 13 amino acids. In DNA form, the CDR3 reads TGTGCCAGCAGCTTAGGTCCGTACTACGAGCAGTACTTC. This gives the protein CASSLGPYYEQYF.

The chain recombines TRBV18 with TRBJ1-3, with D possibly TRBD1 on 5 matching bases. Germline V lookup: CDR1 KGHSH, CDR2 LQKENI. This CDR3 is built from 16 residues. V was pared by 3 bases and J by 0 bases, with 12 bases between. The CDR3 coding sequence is TGTGCCAGCTCACCCGGGGGTATCAGCTCTGGAAACACCATATATTTT. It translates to CASSPGGISSGNTIYF.

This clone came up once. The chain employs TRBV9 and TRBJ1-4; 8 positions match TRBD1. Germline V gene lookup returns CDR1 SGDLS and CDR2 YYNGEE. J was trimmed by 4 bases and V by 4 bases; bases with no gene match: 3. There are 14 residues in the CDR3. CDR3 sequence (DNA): TGTGCCAGCAGCCGGACAGGGTTTAATGAAAAACTGTTTTTT. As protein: CASSRTGFNEKLFF.

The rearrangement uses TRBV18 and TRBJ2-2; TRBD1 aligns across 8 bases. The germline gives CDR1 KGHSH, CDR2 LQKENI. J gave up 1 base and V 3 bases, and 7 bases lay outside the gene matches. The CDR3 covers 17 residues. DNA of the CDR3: TGTGCCAGCTCACCTGGCGTCGGGACAGGGAACACCGGGGAGCTGTTTTTT. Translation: CASSPGVGTGNTGELFF.

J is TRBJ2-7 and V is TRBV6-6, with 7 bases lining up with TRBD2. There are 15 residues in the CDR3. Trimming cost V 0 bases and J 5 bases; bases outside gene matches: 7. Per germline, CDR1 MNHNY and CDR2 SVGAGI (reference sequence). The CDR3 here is CASSYSGGGLNEQYF. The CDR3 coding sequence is TGTGCCAGCAGTTACTCGGGGGGAGGGTTAAACGAGCAGTACTTC.

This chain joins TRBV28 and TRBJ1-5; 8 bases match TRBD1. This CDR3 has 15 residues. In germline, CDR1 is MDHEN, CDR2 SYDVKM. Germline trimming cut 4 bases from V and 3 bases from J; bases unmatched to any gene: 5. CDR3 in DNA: TGTGCCAGCAGTTCCGGACAGGGTAACAATCAGCCCCAGCATTTT. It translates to CASSSGQGNNQPQHF.

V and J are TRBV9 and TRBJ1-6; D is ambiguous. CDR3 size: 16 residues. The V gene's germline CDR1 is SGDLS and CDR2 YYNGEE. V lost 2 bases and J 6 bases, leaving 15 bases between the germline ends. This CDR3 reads CASSVDGGSSNSPLHF. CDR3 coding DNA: TGTGCCAGCAGCGTCGACGGCGGGTCGTCTAATTCACCCCTCCACTTT. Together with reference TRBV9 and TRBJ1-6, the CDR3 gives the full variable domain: DSGVTQTPKHLITATGQRVTLRCSPRSGDLSVYWYQQSLDQGLQFLIQYYNGEERAKGNILERFSAQQFPDLHSELNLSSLELGDSALYFCASSVDGGSSNSPLHFGNGTRLTVT.

CDR3 region: CASSWTGGDEKLFF. The CDR3 DNA is TGCGCCAGCAGCTGGACAGGGGGCGATGAAAAACTGTTTTTT. The V gene is TRBV5-1, the J gene TRBJ1-4, with 11 bases identical to TRBD1. Trimming at V came to 3 bases and at J to 6 bases, leaving 1 base not matched to a gene. CDR1 is SGHRS and CDR2 is YFSETQ in the germline V gene. CDR3 length: 14 amino acids.

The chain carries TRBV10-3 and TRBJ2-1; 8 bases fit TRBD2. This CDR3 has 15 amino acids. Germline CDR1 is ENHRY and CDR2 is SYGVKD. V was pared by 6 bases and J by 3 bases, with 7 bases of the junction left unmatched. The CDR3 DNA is TGTGCCATCAGGGCGGGAGGATCCAACTACAATGAGCAGTTCTTC. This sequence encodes CAIRAGGSNYNEQFF.

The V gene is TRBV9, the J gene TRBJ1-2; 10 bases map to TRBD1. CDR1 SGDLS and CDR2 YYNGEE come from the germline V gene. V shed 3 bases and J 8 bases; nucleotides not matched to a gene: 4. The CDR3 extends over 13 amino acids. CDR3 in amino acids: CASSATGGDGYTF. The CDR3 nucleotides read TGTGCCAGCAGCGCGACAGGGGGCGACGGCTACACCTTC. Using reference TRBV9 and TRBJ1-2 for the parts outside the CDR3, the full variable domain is DSGVTQTPKHLITATGQRVTLRCSPRSGDLSVYWYQQSLDQGLQFLIQYYNGEERAKGNILERFSAQQFPDLHSELNLSSLELGDSALYFCASSATGGDGYTFGSGTRLTVV.

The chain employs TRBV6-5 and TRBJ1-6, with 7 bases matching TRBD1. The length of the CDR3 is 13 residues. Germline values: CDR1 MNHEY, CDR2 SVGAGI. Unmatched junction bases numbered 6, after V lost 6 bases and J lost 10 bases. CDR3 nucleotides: TGTGCCAGCAGCCAGACAGGGTCCTCACCCCTCCACTTT. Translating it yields CASSQTGSSPLHF.